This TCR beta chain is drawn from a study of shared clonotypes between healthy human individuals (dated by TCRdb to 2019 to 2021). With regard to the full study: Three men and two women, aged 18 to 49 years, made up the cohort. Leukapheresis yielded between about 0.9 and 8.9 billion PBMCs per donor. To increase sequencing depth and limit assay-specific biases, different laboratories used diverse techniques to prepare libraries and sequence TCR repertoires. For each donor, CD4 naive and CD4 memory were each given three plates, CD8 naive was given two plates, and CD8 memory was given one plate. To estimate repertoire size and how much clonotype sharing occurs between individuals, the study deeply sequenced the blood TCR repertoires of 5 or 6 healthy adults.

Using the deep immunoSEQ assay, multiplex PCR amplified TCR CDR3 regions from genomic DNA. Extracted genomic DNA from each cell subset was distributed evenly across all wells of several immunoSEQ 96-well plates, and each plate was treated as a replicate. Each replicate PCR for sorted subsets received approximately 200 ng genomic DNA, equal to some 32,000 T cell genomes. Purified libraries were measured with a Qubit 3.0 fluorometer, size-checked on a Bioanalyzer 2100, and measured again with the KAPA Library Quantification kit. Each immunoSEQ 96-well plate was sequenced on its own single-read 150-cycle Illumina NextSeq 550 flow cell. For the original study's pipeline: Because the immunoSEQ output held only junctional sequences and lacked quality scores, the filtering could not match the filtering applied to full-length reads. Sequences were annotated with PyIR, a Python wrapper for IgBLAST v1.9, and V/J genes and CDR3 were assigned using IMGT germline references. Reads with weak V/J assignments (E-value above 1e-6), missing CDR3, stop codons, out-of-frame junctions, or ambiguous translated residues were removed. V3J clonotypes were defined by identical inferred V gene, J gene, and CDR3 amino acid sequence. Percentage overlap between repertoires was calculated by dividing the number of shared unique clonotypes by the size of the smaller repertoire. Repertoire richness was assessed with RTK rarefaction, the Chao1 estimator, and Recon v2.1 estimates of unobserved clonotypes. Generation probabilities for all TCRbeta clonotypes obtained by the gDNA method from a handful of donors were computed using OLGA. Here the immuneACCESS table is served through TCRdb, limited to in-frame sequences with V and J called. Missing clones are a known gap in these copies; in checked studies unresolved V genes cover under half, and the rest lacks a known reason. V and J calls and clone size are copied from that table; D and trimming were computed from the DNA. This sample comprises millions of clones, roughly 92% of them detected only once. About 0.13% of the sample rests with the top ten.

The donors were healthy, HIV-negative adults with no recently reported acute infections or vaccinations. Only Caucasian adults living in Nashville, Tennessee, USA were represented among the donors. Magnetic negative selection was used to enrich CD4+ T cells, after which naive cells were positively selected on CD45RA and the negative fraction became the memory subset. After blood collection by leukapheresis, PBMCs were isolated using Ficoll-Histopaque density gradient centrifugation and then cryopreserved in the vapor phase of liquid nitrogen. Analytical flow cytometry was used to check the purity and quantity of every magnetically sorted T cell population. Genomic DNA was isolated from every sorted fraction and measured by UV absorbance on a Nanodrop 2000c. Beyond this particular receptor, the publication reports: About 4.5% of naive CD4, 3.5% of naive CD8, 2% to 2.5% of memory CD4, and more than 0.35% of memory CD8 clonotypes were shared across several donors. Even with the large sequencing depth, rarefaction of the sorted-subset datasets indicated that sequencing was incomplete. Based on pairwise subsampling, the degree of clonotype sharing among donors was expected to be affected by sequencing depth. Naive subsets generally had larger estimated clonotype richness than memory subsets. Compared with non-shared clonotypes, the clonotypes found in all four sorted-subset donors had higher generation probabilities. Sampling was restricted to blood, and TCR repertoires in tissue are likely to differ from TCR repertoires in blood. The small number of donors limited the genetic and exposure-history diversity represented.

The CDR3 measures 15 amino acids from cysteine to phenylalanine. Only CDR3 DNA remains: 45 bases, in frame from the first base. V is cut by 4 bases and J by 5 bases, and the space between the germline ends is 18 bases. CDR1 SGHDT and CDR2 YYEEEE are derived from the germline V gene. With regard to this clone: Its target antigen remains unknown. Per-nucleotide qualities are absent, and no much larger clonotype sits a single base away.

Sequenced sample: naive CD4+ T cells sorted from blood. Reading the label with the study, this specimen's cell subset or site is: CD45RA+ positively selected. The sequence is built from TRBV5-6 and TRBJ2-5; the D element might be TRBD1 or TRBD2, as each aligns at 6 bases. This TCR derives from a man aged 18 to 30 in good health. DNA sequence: TGTGCCAGCAGCCCGGAGACTAAAGGGGGGGAGACCCAGTACTTC. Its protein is CASSPETKGGETQYF.